The rows below give T cell receptor beta chains drawn from one sample of a study of T cell repertoires in ileal Crohn's disease. Profiled with immunoSEQ multiplex PCR; TCRdb holds only in-frame clones, not every one. This table has a few thousand clones, roughly three quarters appearing once. The sequenced material came from ileal tissue. Receptors were obtained from an adult with Crohn's disease. CDR3s include the opening cysteine and the closing phenylalanine or tryptophan. D genes are given only for firm matches. Not every row has a clone size; where given, it reads once, few, many or a size class.

DNA: TGTGCCAGCAGCTCGCTGGTACCGGGACAGGGCTACGAGCAGTACTTC
CDR3: CASSSLVPGQGYEQYF
V: TRBV5-4
J: TRBJ2-7
size: -
D: TRBD1

DNA: TGTGCCAGCAGTCGCGGACAGGGAGACGGCTACACCTTC
CDR3: CASSRGQGDGYTF
V: TRBV6-1
J: TRBJ1-2
size: -
D: TRBD1

DNA: TGTGCCAGCAGCTTCAGAAGCGGGGGGGCTGGTGAGCAGTTCTTC
CDR3: CASSFRSGGAGEQFF
V: TRBV7-2
J: TRBJ2-1
size: -
D: TRBD2

DNA: TGTGCCAGTTCCGCCGGGACAGGGGGCGACGAGCAGTACTTC
CDR3: CASSAGTGGDEQYF
V: TRBV18
J: TRBJ2-7
size: once
D: TRBD1

DNA: TGTGCCTGGAGCTTTCCGGCGACAGGGGGCAATGGCTACACCTTC
CDR3: CAWSFPATGGNGYTF
V: TRBV30
J: TRBJ1-2
size: -
D: TRBD1

DNA: TGTGCCATCAGTCCCCTAGCGGGGGGCAGGGAGACCCAGTACTTC
CDR3: CAISPLAGGRETQYF
V: TRBV10-3
J: TRBJ2-5
size: -
D: TRBD2

DNA: TGTGCCAGCAGTTGGACAGCGAGCGAGCAGTACTTC
CDR3: CASSWTASEQYF
V: TRBV6-6
J: TRBJ2-7
size: large
D: -

DNA: TGCGCCAGCAGCTTGGTGGCGGGGGCCCTCGAGCAGTACTTC
CDR3: CASSLVAGALEQYF
V: TRBV5-1
J: TRBJ2-7
size: -
D: -

DNA: TGTGCCAGCAGCTTTACTAGCGGAGCTGAGCAGTTCTTC
CDR3: CASSFTSGAEQFF
V: TRBV11-2
J: TRBJ2-1
size: -
D: TRBD2

DNA: TGTGCCAGTAGTCTGCAGGTTCCCTATGGCTACACCTTC
CDR3: CASSLQVPYGYTF
V: TRBV19
J: TRBJ1-2
size: -
D: -

DNA: TGTGCCAGCAGTTTATTCCGGACAGGGAGCACGCAGTATTTT
CDR3: CASSLFRTGSTQYF
V: TRBV27
J: TRBJ2-3
size: once
D: TRBD1

DNA: TGTGCCAGTAGCCCGGGACTGTTCTACAATGAGCAGTTCTTC
CDR3: CASSPGLFYNEQFF
V: TRBV19
J: TRBJ2-1
size: -
D: -

DNA: TGTGCCAGCAGCTTAAGGACAGGGGGCACAGATACGCAGTATTTT
CDR3: CASSLRTGGTDTQYF
V: TRBV7-2
J: TRBJ2-3
size: -
D: TRBD1

DNA: TGTGCCAGCAGCAATTCTGGGGCCAACGTCCTGACTTTC
CDR3: CASSNSGANVLTF
V: TRBV2
J: TRBJ2-6
size: -
D: -

DNA: TGTGCCAGCAGCTTACTATTACAGGGGATGAACACTGAAGCTTTCTTT
CDR3: CASSLLLQGMNTEAFF
V: TRBV7-2
J: TRBJ1-1
size: -
D: TRBD1

DNA: TGTGCCAGCAGTGAGTTAGTAGACACAGATACGCAGTATTTT
CDR3: CASSELVDTDTQYF
V: TRBV6-1
J: TRBJ2-3
size: -
D: -

DNA: TGCGCCAGCAGCTTGGGAGTGGGGGCGGCAACTAATGAAAAACTGTTTTTT
CDR3: CASSLGVGAATNEKLFF
V: TRBV5-1
J: TRBJ1-4
size: -
D: -